The 20 T cell receptor beta chains listed next were all sequenced from one sample in a study of blood T cell repertoires in COVID-19. The repertoire was sequenced with immunoSEQ multiplex PCR; TCRdb's copy has only in-frame clones and lacks some. The sample contains 110,000 or so clones, more than 80% of which appear only once. The material sequenced was peripheral blood. These receptors all stem from a woman in her forties or fifties with acute or convalescent COVID-19.

The chain combines TRBV28 with TRBJ1-1; a possible D gene is TRBD1 (5 bases). The CDR3 loop spans 12 amino acids. Germline-derived CDR1 and CDR2 are MDHEN and SYDVKM. Trimming removed 6 bases from V and 5 bases from J, with 10 bases in between. CDR3 coding DNA: TGTGCCAGCAGGCTGACAGAAACTGAAGCTTTCTTT. This gives the protein CASRLTETEAFF.

V gene TRBV19 combines with J gene TRBJ2-1; a weak D match, TRBD2 (5 bases). Germline V gives CDR1 LNHDA, CDR2 SQIVND (reference sequence). CDR3 length: 15 residues. Trimming stripped 6 bases from V and 0 bases from J, with 12 bases between. The CDR3 coding sequence is TGTGCCAGTAGGCCCTACGCGGGCTCCTACAATGAGCAGTTCTTC. Encoded protein: CASRPYAGSYNEQFF.

The J gene is TRBJ2-1, the V gene TRBV7-3; 10 bases fit TRBD2. CDR1 is SGHTA, CDR2 FQGTGA, per germline. The CDR3 consists of 14 residues. V shed 4 bases, J shed 9 bases, and the junction held 6 bases outside the gene matches. This CDR3 is CASSSAGGLSEQFF. The CDR3 DNA follows: TGTGCCAGCAGCTCAGCGGGGGGGTTAAGTGAGCAGTTCTTC.

The chain has TRBV30 and TRBJ2-3; the D is unclear. V was clipped by 0 bases and J by 4 bases, with 8 bases between them. The CDR3 has 13 residues. Germline CDR1 reads GTSNPN; CDR2 reads SVGIG (reference sequence). The CDR3 reads CAWSVRRADTQYF. CDR3 coding DNA: TGTGCCTGGAGTGTACGTCGGGCAGATACGCAGTATTTT.

This clone has just one count. V is TRBV30 and J is TRBJ2-3; 10 bases are shared with TRBD1. The CDR3 sequence is 17 residues long. CDR1 and CDR2 from the germline V gene are GTSNPN and SVGIG (reference sequence). With 0 bases clipped from V and 3 bases from J, the junction kept 9 bases outside the gene matches. The chain's CDR3 is CAWSVPGTGDLTDTQYF. The DNA of the CDR3 is TGTGCCTGGAGTGTACCCGGGACAGGGGATTTGACAGATACGCAGTATTTT.

This clone appeared a single time. Here the CDR3 reads CASSQSRGSDTQYF. In DNA, the CDR3 is TGTGCCAGCAGCCAAAGTCGAGGGTCGGATACGCAGTATTTT. This chain uses TRBV3-1 (or the pseudogene TRBV3-2) with TRBJ2-3; tentative D call: TRBD2 (5 bases). Looked up from germline, CDR1 is LGHDT and CDR2 is YNNKEL (reference sequence). The V gene lost 2 bases and the J gene lost 6 bases, with 12 bases spanning the gap. This CDR3 is built from 14 residues.

The chain is built from TRBV7-3 and TRBJ2-3; 9 bases are a match to TRBD2. The germline gives CDR1 SGHTA, CDR2 FQGTGA. The trim removed 5 bases at V and 3 bases at J, leaving 3 bases unmatched. The CDR3 totals 14 residues. The CDR3 is CASSLGLATDTQYF. As DNA, the CDR3 is TGTGCCAGCAGCCTCGGACTAGCGACAGATACGCAGTATTTT.

A word on this clone: This sample includes further DNA sequences coding for the same CDR3. The chain recombines TRBV9 with TRBJ2-1; D is ambiguous. V was clipped by 2 bases and J by 2 bases, with 11 bases between them. Germline CDR1 and CDR2: SGDLS and YYNGEE. This CDR3 has 15 residues. CDR3 protein: CASSVGLAAYNEQFF. CDR3 nucleotides: TGTGCCAGCAGCGTTGGCCTCGCCGCCTACAATGAGCAGTTCTTC.

The chain couples TRBV7-2 to TRBJ1-1; TRBD1 agrees at 7 bases. J was trimmed by 5 bases and V by 3 bases; bases with no gene match: 6. Germline-derived CDR1 and CDR2 are SGHTA and FQGNSA. This CDR3 has 14 residues. The CDR3 DNA follows: TGTGCCAGCAGCTTTGACAGCAGGGGGACTGAAGCTTTCTTT. Amino acid sequence: CASSFDSRGTEAFF.

In this sample, this clone turned up a few times. V usage is TRBV30 and J usage is TRBJ1-2; 10 bases fit TRBD1. CDR1 is GTSNPN, CDR2 SVGIG, per germline (reference sequence). Germline trimming cut 3 bases from V and 7 bases from J; bases unmatched to any gene: 2. This CDR3 spans 12 amino acids. The CDR3 nucleotides are TGTGCCTGGAGATGGACAGGGGGTGGCTACACCTTC. Its translation: CAWRWTGGGYTF.

The chain joins TRBV12-3 or TRBV12-4 to TRBJ2-2; unclear D gene. Between the trimmed V and J ends, which lost 10 bases and 2 bases, there was a span of 11 bases. CDR3 length: 13 residues. CDR3 bases: TGTGCCACTCAGTTTTATAACACCGGGGAGCTGTTTTTT. Its protein is CATQFYNTGELFF.

The chain's CDR3 is CASSWGPTGDRSFNQPQHF. CDR3 DNA: TGCGCCAGCAGCTGGGGTCCGACAGGGGATCGCTCCTTCAATCAGCCCCAGCATTTT. The chain recombines TRBV5-1 with TRBJ1-5, with 8 nucleotides matching TRBD1. CDR1 is SGHRS, CDR2 YFSETQ, per germline. The CDR3 is 19 amino acids. J was trimmed by 3 bases and V by 3 bases; bases with no gene match: 17.

The gene calls are TRBV28 and TRBJ1-1; D possibly corresponds to TRBD1 (6 bases). This CDR3 contains 14 residues. CDR1 is MDHEN and CDR2 is SYDVKM in the germline V gene. V lost 6 bases to trimming and J lost 1 base, with 12 bases between them. CDR3 protein: CASSPWGPNTEAFF. CDR3 DNA sequence: TGTGCCAGCAGCCCGTGGGGGCCGAACACTGAAGCTTTCTTT. The whole variable domain, remainder taken from reference TRBV28 and TRBJ1-1, is DVKVTQSSRYLVKRTGEKVFLECVQDMDHENMFWYRQDPGLGLRLIYFSYDVKMKEKGDIPEGYSVSREKKERFSLILESASTNQTSMYLCASSPWGPNTEAFFGQGTRLTVV.

This clone was observed once. The chain carries TRBV6-5 and TRBJ2-4; D perhaps matches TRBD2 (5 bases). The length of the CDR3 is 13 residues. The germline V gene encodes CDR1 MNHEY and CDR2 SVGAGI. Trimming shortened V by 6 bases and J by 0 bases, and 6 bases separated the two germline ends. Here the CDR3 DNA reads TGTGCCAGCAGGGACTTAGCCAAAAACATTCAGTACTTC. This gives the protein CASRDLAKNIQYF.

This chain links TRBV13 with TRBJ2-3; D might be TRBD2 (5 bases). The CDR3 covers 17 residues. Germline CDR1 PRHDT, CDR2 FYEKMQ (reference sequence). Between the trimmed V and J ends, which lost 5 bases and 2 bases, there was a span of 20 bases. CDR3 DNA sequence: TGTGCCAGCAGCCCCTTTAGGTGGGAGAGGAACACAGATACGCAGTATTTT. Translating gives CASSPFRWERNTDTQYF.

V is TRBV15 and J is TRBJ1-2, with D maybe TRBD1 (5 bases). Germline values: CDR1 LNHNV, CDR2 YYDKDF (reference sequence). This CDR3 has 14 amino acids. V was trimmed by 1 base and J by 4 bases, leaving 10 bases between them. CDR3 in amino acids: CATSRAGQPYGYTF. CDR3 DNA sequence: TGTGCCACCAGCAGAGCAGGGCAGCCCTATGGCTACACCTTC.

The rearrangement links TRBV7-9 to TRBJ2-7; 7 bases are a match to TRBD1. This CDR3 contains 16 residues. Unmatched junction bases numbered 17, after V lost 5 bases and J lost 7 bases. The germline V gene encodes CDR1 SEHNR and CDR2 FQNEAQ (reference sequence). CDR3 in DNA: TGTGCCAGCAGCCCAATACAAGAAACAGGGGCGCAAGAGCAGTACTTC. Translating it yields CASSPIQETGAQEQYF. The whole variable domain, filled in from reference TRBV7-9 and TRBJ2-7, reads DTGVSQNPRHKITKRGQNVTFRCDPISEHNRLYWYRQTLGQGPEFLTYFQNEAQLEKSRLLSDRFSAERPKGSFSTLEIQRTEQGDSAMYLCASSPIQETGAQEQYFGPGTRLTVT.

The V call is TRBV19, the J call TRBJ1-1; 10 bases match TRBD1. There are 15 residues in the CDR3. After removal of 5 bases from V and 3 bases from J, the junction contained 6 bases not matched to a gene. The germline V gene has CDR1 LNHDA and CDR2 SQIVND (reference sequence). The chain's CDR3 is CASSRKGQGYTEAFF. For the CDR3, the DNA is TGTGCCAGTAGTCGGAAGGGACAGGGGTACACTGAAGCTTTCTTT. The complete variable domain, with remaining parts taken from reference TRBV19 and TRBJ1-1, reads DGGITQSPKYLFRKEGQNVTLSCEQNLNHDAMYWYRQDPGQGLRLIYYSQIVNDFQKGDIAEGYSVSREKKESFPLTVTSAQKNPTAFYLCASSRKGQGYTEAFFGQGTRLTVV.

V usage is TRBV6-5 and J usage is TRBJ1-4; weak D call: TRBD1 (5 bases). Deletions cut 0 bases from V and 8 bases from J, with 13 bases between. The CDR3 contains 15 residues. Germline loops: CDR1 MNHEY, CDR2 SVGAGI. Here the CDR3 DNA reads TGTGCCAGCAGTTACTCGCAAACGGGGGACGAAAAACTGTTTTTT. As protein: CASSYSQTGDEKLFF.

This clone was recorded a few times. The chain is built from TRBV27 and TRBJ2-1; D gene uncertain. The CDR3 is 11 amino acids. The ends were cut back, 4 bases at V and 10 bases at J, with 8 bases in the middle. CDR1 and CDR2 (germline): MNHEY, SMNVEV (reference sequence). CDR3 bases: TGTGCCAGCAGTTATGGGCTCGAGCAGTTCTTC. Translation: CASSYGLEQFF.